The 18 T cell receptor beta chains below were found in one sample sequenced in a study of cytomegalovirus exposure and HLA in healthy donors. PCR was performed using 60 Vbeta and 13 Jbeta primers. Repertoires were generated with immunoSEQ multiplex PCR, while TCRdb's copy carries only in-frame clones and drops some. The sample carries about 180,000 clones, 76% recorded once. Sequencing input: PBMCs. These receptors all stem from a man between 18 and 29 years old in good health and CMV-seronegative.

V is TRBV9 and J is TRBJ1-2; maybe TRBD1 (6 bases). The germline V and J ends were trimmed by 4 bases and 8 bases, with 18 bases remaining between them. This CDR3 has 14 amino acids. Germline CDR1 and CDR2: SGDLS and YYNGEE. The CDR3 loop reads CASSTGQPSGGYTF. CDR3 nucleotides: TGTGCCAGCAGCACCGGACAGCCCTCCGGGGGCTACACCTTC.

The chain has TRBV27 and TRBJ2-7; 9 bases match TRBD2. In germline, CDR1 is MNHEY, CDR2 SMNVEV (reference sequence). With V trimmed by 3 bases and J by 0 bases, 12 bases remained unmatched. The CDR3 sequence is 18 residues long. The CDR3: CASSFVRGGKGSSYEQYF. In DNA, the CDR3 is TGTGCCAGCAGTTTTGTGCGGGGGGGGAAAGGGAGCTCCTACGAGCAGTACTTC.

The chain is built from TRBV6-5 and TRBJ1-2; 7 bases line up with TRBD1. Trimming cost V 6 bases and J 6 bases; bases outside gene matches: 7. The germline V gene encodes CDR1 MNHEY and CDR2 SVGAGI. This CDR3 spans 13 amino acids. The CDR3 spells CASRRTGANGYTF. The CDR3 bases are TGTGCCAGCAGGCGAACAGGGGCAAATGGCTACACCTTC.

The chain carries TRBV9 and TRBJ1-4; the D is unclear. The CDR3 length is 14 residues. Looked up from germline, CDR1 is SGDLS and CDR2 is YYNGEE. Trimming took off 4 bases at V and 3 bases at J, with 10 bases between the two ends. The CDR3 here is CASSPRPSNEKLFF. The CDR3, as DNA: TGTGCCAGCAGCCCCCGTCCTTCTAATGAAAAACTGTTTTTT.

V is TRBV2 and J is TRBJ2-7; 10 bases agree with TRBD1. Germline assignment: CDR1 SNHLY and CDR2 FYNNEI. The junction had 10 bases not matched to a gene; V was cut back by 7 bases and J by 7 bases. The CDR3 runs 14 residues. Here the CDR3 reads CASKLTGGSAEQYF. CDR3 DNA sequence: TGTGCCAGCAAATTGACAGGGGGCTCTGCGGAGCAGTACTTC.

This chain connects TRBV6-1 to TRBJ2-5; D might be TRBD2 (6 bases). The CDR3 is 14 amino acids. Germline lookup yields CDR1 MNHNS and CDR2 SASEGT. Trimming removed 6 bases from V and 5 bases from J, with 16 bases in between. CDR3: CASRRLEGWETQYF. DNA of the CDR3: TGTGCCAGCAGAAGACTAGAGGGGTGGGAGACCCAGTACTTC.

The chain has TRBV28 and TRBJ1-5; TRBD1 aligns across 9 bases. V gave up 7 bases and J gave up 2 bases; unmatched junction bases: 12. The CDR3 is 17 residues long. Germline assignment: CDR1 MDHEN and CDR2 SYDVKM. For the CDR3, the DNA is TGTGCCAGCAACCCTTGGACAGGGGTTGGTGGCAATCAGCCCCAGCATTTT. Translated: CASNPWTGVGGNQPQHF.

The genes are TRBV18 and TRBJ2-1; D gene uncertain. Germline V gives CDR1 KGHSH, CDR2 LQKENI. Trimming pared 0 bases from V and 8 bases from J, leaving 8 bases between. There are 13 residues in the CDR3. DNA for the CDR3: TGTGCCAGCTCACCACCCACAGTCGATGAGCAGTTCTTC. This codes for CASSPPTVDEQFF.

This clone was seen once. V and J are TRBV28 and TRBJ1-1; D might be TRBD1 (6 bases). This CDR3 spans 14 amino acids. V lost 1 base and J lost 11, with 17 bases in between. The V gene's germline CDR1 is MDHEN and CDR2 SYDVKM. In DNA, the CDR3 is TGTGCCAGCAGTTTATTAGACAGGCCTACCGGGGCTTTCTTT. Its protein is CASSLLDRPTGAFF.

This clone appeared once. The junction and the germline gene differ at one end; a read error may be behind it. The V and J genes are TRBV30 and TRBJ1-5; D uncertain. CDR1 and CDR2 from the germline V gene are GTSNPN and SVGIG (reference sequence). The CDR3 runs to 10 residues. This CDR3 is CPSINQPQHF. CDR3 DNA sequence: TGCCCCTCTATTAATCAGCCCCAGCATTTT.

This chain joins TRBV2 and TRBJ2-6; D is uncertain. Between the trimmed V and J ends, which lost 8 bases and 4 bases, there was a span of 6 bases. The length of the CDR3 is 12 residues. Germline V gives CDR1 SNHLY, CDR2 FYNNEI. The CDR3 region has the DNA TGTGCCAGCTCTCCCGGGGCCAACGTCCTGACTTTC. The encoded protein is CASSPGANVLTF.

The V gene is TRBV30, the J gene TRBJ2-3; D uncertain. The CDR3 contains 12 residues. Trimming removed 0 bases at V and 6 bases at J, with 7 bases between. Germline lookup yields CDR1 GTSNPN and CDR2 SVGIG (reference sequence). This CDR3 is CAWSVLIDTQYF. The DNA of the CDR3 is TGTGCCTGGAGTGTATTAATTGATACGCAGTATTTT.

The chain couples TRBV28 to TRBJ2-3; 12 bases align to TRBD2. There are 15 residues in the CDR3. Germline V gives CDR1 MDHEN, CDR2 SYDVKM. J lost 2 bases, V lost 4 bases, and 1 base had no gene match. The CDR3 nucleotides read TGTGCCAGCAGTTGGACTAGCGGGAACACAGATACGCAGTATTTT. Translated, it gives CASSWTSGNTDTQYF.

This chain connects TRBV27 to TRBJ1-5; weak D call: TRBD1 (5 bases). Germline loops: CDR1 MNHEY, CDR2 SMNVEV (reference sequence). The CDR3 is 12 amino acids. The ends were cut back, 6 bases at V and 2 bases at J, with 5 bases in the middle. In DNA, the CDR3 is TGTGCCAGCAGGACAGGCAATCAGCCCCAGCATTTT. Protein product: CASRTGNQPQHF.

This chain uses TRBV7-2 with TRBJ2-5; 10 bases align to TRBD1. The DNA matches TRBJ2-7 better at its end, which makes the J call doubtful. This CDR3 is built from 14 residues. Germline CDR1 and CDR2: SGHTA and FQGNSA. CDR3 in DNA: TGTGCCAGCAGCTTCGGGACAGGGGCCTACGAGCAGTACTTC. As protein: CASSFGTGAYEQYF.

The genes are TRBV21-1 and TRBJ2-2; TRBD2, the table's D call, lacks a check against the DNA. TRBV21-1 is described as a pseudogene. This CDR3 region has 15 residues. The CDR3 coding sequence is TGTGCCAGCAGCATTAAGGGCTGGAGGCCCGGGGAGCTGTTTTTT. It translates to CASSIKGWRPGELFF.

Worth noting for this clone: An end of the junction does not agree with germline; a read error may underlie this. This sequence joins TRBV7-7 and TRBJ2-2; 10 bases match TRBD1. The CDR3 totals 16 residues. Germline CDR1 and CDR2: SSHAT and FNYEAQ (reference sequence). The CDR3 loop is CASSLGGGQGAGELFF. As DNA, the CDR3 is TGTGCTAGCAGCTTAGGTGGAGGACAGGGGGCCGGGGAGCTGTTTTTT.

In nucleotides, the CDR3 is TGTGCCAGCAGCGCCGGACAGGGAATAGCTGAAGCTTTCTTT. Encoded protein: CASSAGQGIAEAFF. The chain joins TRBV9 to TRBJ1-1, with 8 bases that match TRBD1. Germline V gene lookup returns CDR1 SGDLS and CDR2 YYNGEE. V shed 3 bases and J 6 bases; nucleotides not matched to a gene: 7. The CDR3 covers 14 residues. The variable domain in full, with the rest retrieved from reference TRBV9 and TRBJ1-1, is DSGVTQTPKHLITATGQRVTLRCSPRSGDLSVYWYQQSLDQGLQFLIQYYNGEERAKGNILERFSAQQFPDLHSELNLSSLELGDSALYFCASSAGQGIAEAFFGQGTRLTVV.